Shown below are 15 T cell receptor beta chains from a single sample sequenced in a study of early T cells in non-severe SARS-CoV-2 infection. From the 5' RACE reads, TCRdb called clonotypes with MiXCR, one entry per CDR3 protein. This sample has 60,000 or so distinct CDR3 sequences, with 7.5% to 9.5% found just once. The source material was whole blood, sampled at baseline. Receptors originate from an adult who was a healthcare worker with PCR-confirmed SARS-CoV-2 infection or an uninfected control (not recorded which).

V usage is TRBV11-2 and J usage is TRBJ2-3, with D perhaps matching TRBD1 or TRBD2 (5 bases each). CDR3 length: 13 amino acids. Trimming removed 8 bases from V and 1 base from J, with 10 bases in between. Germline V gene data show CDR1 as SGHAT and CDR2 as FQNNGV. Written as DNA, the CDR3 is TGTGCCAGCGGCCGGGACCGCACAGATACGCAGTATTTT. It codes for CASGRDRTDTQYF.

The table lists this clonotype with many counts. The chain is built from TRBV4-2 and TRBJ1-4, with 8 bases identical to TRBD1. The CDR3 totals 16 residues. Trimming at V came to 3 bases and at J to 4 bases, leaving 7 bases not matched to a gene. Germline V lookup: CDR1 LGHNA, CDR2 YNFKEQ. The CDR3 loop reads CASSQRQGTGNEKLFF. DNA of the CDR3: TGTGCCAGCAGCCAGCGACAGGGGACCGGTAATGAAAAACTGTTTTTT.

In this sample, this clonotype turned up a few times. The chain combines TRBV30 with TRBJ1-6, with a possible D match to TRBD1 (5 bases). CDR3 length equals 13 residues. Trimming removed 6 bases from V and 7 bases from J, with 13 bases in between. Germline assignment: CDR1 GTSNPN and CDR2 SVGIG (reference sequence). CDR3 loop: CACDGTGNSPLHF. CDR3 nucleotides: TGTGCCTGCGATGGGACTGGGAATTCACCCCTCCACTTT.

This clonotype was observed at least ten times. The rearrangement links TRBV2 to TRBJ1-1; 8 bases fit TRBD1. CDR1 is SNHLY and CDR2 is FYNNEI in the germline V gene. The length of the CDR3 is 13 residues. Trimming removed 6 bases from V and 4 bases from J; junction bases left unmatched: 4. The CDR3 DNA reads as TGTGCCAGCAGGGGACAGGAGGGCACTGAAGCTTTCTTT. Residues: CASRGQEGTEAFF.

The V gene is TRBV18, the J gene TRBJ2-3; 9 positions match TRBD1. The CDR3 totals 14 residues. The germline CDR1 and CDR2 sequences are KGHSH and LQKENI. The V and J ends lost 4 bases and 6 bases, in that order; junction bases with no gene match: 5. CDR3 DNA sequence: TGTGCCAGCTCACACGGACAGGGGTCGGATACGCAGTATTTT. Translation gives CASSHGQGSDTQYF. Full variable domain (outside the CDR3, taken from reference TRBV18 and TRBJ2-3): NAGVMQNPRHLVRRRGQEARLRCSPMKGHSHVYWYRQLPEEGLKFMVYLQKENIIDESGMPKERFSAEFPKEGPSILRIQQVVRGDSAAYFCASSHGQGSDTQYFGPGTRLTVL.

This clonotype was seen a few times. The V and J genes are TRBV4-2 and TRBJ1-4, with a possible D match to TRBD1 (5 bases). Trimming took off 0 bases at V and 11 bases at J, with 13 bases between the two ends. This CDR3 has 14 amino acids. From germline, CDR1 is LGHNA and CDR2 YNFKEQ. The CDR3 DNA is TGTGCCAGCAGCCAAGACTCCAGGGCACGGAAACTGTTTTTT. Translation: CASSQDSRARKLFF.

This clonotype has ten or more counts. V usage is TRBV6-6 and J usage is TRBJ1-2; tentatively, D is TRBD1 (5 bases). Germline assignment: CDR1 MNHNY and CDR2 SVGAGI (reference sequence). Trimming left V 4 bases short and J 2 bases short, with 11 bases between. This CDR3 region has 14 residues. CDR3: CASSSQGRNYGYTF. The CDR3 DNA reads TGTGCCAGCAGTTCCCAGGGCCGCAACTATGGCTACACCTTC.

There are a few counts of this clonotype. The CDR3 loop reads CASKPGQMNTEAFF. DNA for the CDR3: TGTGCCAGTAAACCGGGACAGATGAACACTGAAGCTTTCTTT. This chain joins TRBV19 and TRBJ1-1, with 7 positions matching TRBD1. This CDR3 contains 14 residues. The J segment lost 0 bases and the V segment lost 7 bases, leaving 5 bases of the junction unmatched. Per the germline V gene, CDR1 is LNHDA and CDR2 is SQIVND (reference sequence).

This clonotype occurred many times. V usage is TRBV7-9 and J usage is TRBJ2-1; 10 bases match TRBD2. The V and J ends lost 1 base and 9 bases, in that order; junction bases with no gene match: 6. Looked up from germline, CDR1 is SEHNR and CDR2 is FQNEAQ (reference sequence). The CDR3 spans 15 residues. In DNA, the CDR3 is TGTGCCAGCAGCTTAGTGAAAGCGGGAGGGGGTGAGCAGTTCTTC. It codes for CASSLVKAGGGEQFF. Full variable domain (outside the CDR3, taken from reference TRBV7-9 and TRBJ2-1): DTGVSQNPRHKITKRGQNVTFRCDPISEHNRLYWYRQTLGQGPEFLTYFQNEAQLEKSRLLSDRFSAERPKGSFSTLEIQRTEQGDSAMYLCASSLVKAGGGEQFFGPGTRLTVL.

Ten or more counts support this clonotype. The chain has TRBV5-1 and TRBJ2-7, with 8 bases that match TRBD2. The CDR3 has 14 residues. Trimming at V came to 4 bases and at J to 4 bases, leaving 7 bases not matched to a gene. CDR1 is SGHRS, CDR2 YFSETQ, per germline. This chain's CDR3 is CASSLGLGEYEQYF. CDR3 DNA: TGCGCCAGCAGCCTGGGACTAGGCGAGTACGAGCAGTACTTC.

J is TRBJ1-2 and V is TRBV19; D is unresolved. The CDR3 is 14 amino acids. CDR1 LNHDA and CDR2 SQIVND come from the germline V gene (reference sequence). Trimming took off 1 base at V and 2 bases at J, with 8 bases between the two ends. CDR3 loop: CASSIGQTNYGYTF. DNA of the CDR3: TGTGCCAGTAGTATAGGCCAGACAAACTATGGCTACACCTTC.

The rearrangement links TRBV30 to TRBJ2-1; 9 positions agree with TRBD1. This CDR3 spans 15 amino acids. V trimming: 1 base; J trimming: 8 bases; junction bases outside the gene matches: 9. Germline CDR1 and CDR2: GTSNPN and SVGIG (reference sequence). The CDR3 spells CAWSGGTGLTYEQFF. For the CDR3, the DNA is TGTGCCTGGAGTGGGGGGACAGGGCTCACCTATGAGCAGTTCTTC.

The V call is TRBV5-4, the J call TRBJ2-5, with 12 bases matching TRBD2. The CDR3 sequence is 16 residues long. The junction had 6 bases not matched to a gene; V was cut back by 1 base and J by 5 bases. Germline lookup yields CDR1 SGHNT and CDR2 YYREEE (reference sequence). The chain's CDR3 is CASSLKLAGGVETQYF. CDR3 sequence (DNA): TGTGCCAGCAGCTTGAAGCTAGCGGGAGGGGTGGAGACCCAGTACTTC.

This clonotype was counted ten times or more. The J gene is TRBJ2-3, the V gene TRBV27; a possible D gene is TRBD1 (5 bases). V was trimmed by 5 bases and J by 1 base, leaving 19 bases between them. Germline CDR1 reads MNHEY; CDR2 reads SMNVEV (reference sequence). This CDR3 comprises 17 residues. The CDR3 DNA reads TGTGCCAGCAGTACACAAGGACAACAGGACGGCACAGATACGCAGTATTTT. It specifies CASSTQGQQDGTDTQYF.

This clonotype has a count of ten or more. The V call is TRBV11-2, the J call TRBJ1-4; no firm D call. V was trimmed by 5 bases and J by 8 bases, leaving 15 bases between them. CDR1 SGHAT and CDR2 FQNNGV come from the germline V gene. The CDR3 spans 14 residues. The CDR3: CASSPRGGREKLFF. CDR3 in DNA: TGTGCCAGCAGCCCGCGAGGCGGGAGGGAAAAACTGTTTTTT.